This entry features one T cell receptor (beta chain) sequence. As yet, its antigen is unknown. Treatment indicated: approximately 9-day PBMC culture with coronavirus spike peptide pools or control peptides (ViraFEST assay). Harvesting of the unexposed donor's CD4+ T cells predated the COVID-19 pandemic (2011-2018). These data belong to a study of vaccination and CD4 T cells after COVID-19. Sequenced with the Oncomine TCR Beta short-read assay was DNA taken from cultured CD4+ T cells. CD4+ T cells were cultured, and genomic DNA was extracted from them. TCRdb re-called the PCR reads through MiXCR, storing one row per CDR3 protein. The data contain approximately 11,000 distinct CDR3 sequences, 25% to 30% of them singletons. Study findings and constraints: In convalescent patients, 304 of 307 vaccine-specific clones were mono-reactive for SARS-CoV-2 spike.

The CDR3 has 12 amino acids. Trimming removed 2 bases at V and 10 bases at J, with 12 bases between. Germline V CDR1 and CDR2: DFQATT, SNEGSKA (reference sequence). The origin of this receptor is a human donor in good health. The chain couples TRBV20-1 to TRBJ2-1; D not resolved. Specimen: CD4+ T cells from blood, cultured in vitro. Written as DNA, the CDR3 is TGCAGTGCTAGAACGCCGACGGTCGAGCAGTTCTTC. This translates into CSARTPTVEQFF.